The entry below describes one T cell receptor beta chain. What it binds is unknown. Trimming took 0 bases from V and 0 from J; bases not matched to a gene: 4. The germline V gene has CDR1 SGHRS and CDR2 YFSETQ. CDR3 length equals 16 residues. It was by quantitative 5'-RACE with molecular barcodes that TCR beta libraries were made. One entry per CDR3 protein results from TCRdb running MiXCR on the 5' RACE reads. In the table there are fewer than 500,000 distinct CDR3 sequences, roughly 26% of which are singletons. The data were taken from a study of CD8 T cells in ankylosing spondylitis. General study points: The study identified a TCR beta motif of 7 or 8 highly homologous variants that appeared characteristic of ankylosing spondylitis blood.

This TCR was recovered from a male donor with ankylosing spondylitis. The sequencing input was blood, either unsorted or a sorted T cell fraction (not recorded which). The chain uses TRBV5-1 and TRBJ2-3; 7 nucleotides match TRBD2. Written as DNA, the CDR3 is TGCGCCAGCAGCTTGGCCGGGGGAGGGAGCACAGATACGCAGTATTTT. Its protein product is CASSLAGGGSTDTQYF.